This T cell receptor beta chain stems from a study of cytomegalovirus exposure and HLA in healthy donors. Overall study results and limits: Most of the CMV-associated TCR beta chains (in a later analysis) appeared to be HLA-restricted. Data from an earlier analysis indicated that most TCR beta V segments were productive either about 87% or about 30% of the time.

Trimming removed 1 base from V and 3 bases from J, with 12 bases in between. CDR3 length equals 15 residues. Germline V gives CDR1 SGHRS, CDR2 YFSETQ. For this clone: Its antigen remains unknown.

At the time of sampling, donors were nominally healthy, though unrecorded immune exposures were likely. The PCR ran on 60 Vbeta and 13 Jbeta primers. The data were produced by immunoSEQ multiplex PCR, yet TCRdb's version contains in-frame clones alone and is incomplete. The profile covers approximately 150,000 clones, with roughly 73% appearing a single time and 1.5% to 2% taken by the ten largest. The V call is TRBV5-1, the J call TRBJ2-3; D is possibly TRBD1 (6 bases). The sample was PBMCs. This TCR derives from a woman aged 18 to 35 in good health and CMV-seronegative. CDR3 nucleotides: TGCGCCAGCAGCTTGACAGGGAGAACTACAGATACGCAGTATTTT. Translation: CASSLTGRTTDTQYF.